This is a list of T cell receptor beta chains from one sample in a study of human T cells and chemical hapten exposure. TCRdb reanalysed the RACE reads using MiXCR and keeps one entry per CDR3 protein. Of around 71,000 distinct CDR3 sequences listed, around 10% were seen once; the top ten hold 3.3%. The sample in question was whole blood, obtained in connection with sensitization to the hapten diphenylcyclopropenone (DPC). These receptors all come from a woman between 40 and 55 years old with alopecia areata. Some clones in this sample may be carry-over from other donors' samples. Both conserved end residues are part of each CDR3. A D gene is named only where the DNA matches it firmly. Clone size is given for some rows only: seen once, a few or many times, or a class if the clone is expanded.

TRBV7-9	-	many	TRBJ2-3	TGTGCCAGCAGCTTATCCGCCCCCGGGGCAGATACGCAGTATTTT	CASSLSAPGADTQYF
TRBV27	-	few	TRBJ2-1	TGTGCCAGCAGTCCCCCGGGGGTAGGGTACAATGAGCAGTTCTTC	CASSPPGVGYNEQFF
TRBV20-1	-	-	TRBJ2-7	TGCAGTGCCCAGGGACCGAACTCCCACGAGCAGTACTTC	CSAQGPNSHEQYF
TRBV12-3/TRBV12-4	TRBD2	-	TRBJ2-2	TGTGCCAGTCTTCGGGCGGGGGGACCCACCGGGGAGCTGTTTTTT	CASLRAGGPTGELFF
TRBV7-9	-	many	TRBJ2-3	TGTGCCAGCAGTCCAGGGTCAGATACGCAGTATTTT	CASSPGSDTQYF
TRBV7-9	-	many	TRBJ1-2	TGTGCCAGCAGGGTACAGGGAGGAGACTATGGCTACACCTTC	CASRVQGGDYGYTF
TRBV2	TRBD1	-	TRBJ1-1	TGTGCCAGCAGGGGGACAGGGGGCTACACTGAAGCTTTCTTT	CASRGTGGYTEAFF
TRBV11-2	TRBD2	-	TRBJ2-1	TGTGCCAGCAGCCAACATTTCGGACTAGCGGGAGTTTCCTACAATGAGCAGTTCTTC	CASSQHFGLAGVSYNEQFF
TRBV25-1	-	-	TRBJ2-6	TGTGCCAGCAGTGATCCCCCAGCCTCTGGGGCCAACGTCCTGACTTTC	CASSDPPASGANVLTF
TRBV12-3/TRBV12-4	TRBD2	many	TRBJ2-1	TGTGCCAGCAGACCGGGACTAGAGAGTGGTGAGCAGTTCTTC	CASRPGLESGEQFF